Included here is one T cell receptor (beta chain) sequence, with context. Its recognized antigen is unknown. No qualities accompany the bases; no much larger clone lies one base away. Ficoll-Paque density gradient centrifugation was the method used to isolate PBMCs. The listed sequencing device is Illumina NovaSeq 6000. TCRalpha and TCRbeta cDNA libraries were constructed by 5'RACE with constant-segment primers, with sample barcodes and unique molecular identifiers being introduced. Trizol reagent was used to extract RNA from every sample. Library amplification was performed in two PCR steps, and a second sample barcode and Illumina TruSeq adapters were introduced in the second step. Libraries were sequenced on an Illumina NovaSeq with 2 x 150 bp paired-end reads. Per the authors' processing: Demultiplexing of reads and collapsing into UMI-guided consensus sequences were performed with migec v1.2.7. Using mixcr v2.1.11, UMI consensuses were aligned to TRA and TRB V and J templates and then assembled into clonotypes. Clonotypes were classified as expanded or contracted when called significant by both edgeR and NoisET, with noise models trained on biological replicates. For edgeR calls, a false discovery rate-adjusted p below 0.01 and a log2 fold-change threshold of 1 were applied. As an exploratory analysis of dynamics, max-normalized trajectories of the 1000 most abundant clonotypes were examined by PCA with hierarchical clustering. The CD4 or CD8 phenotype of responding clones was assigned using the separately sequenced CD4+ and CD8+ repertoires. Using fastp at Q25 and MiXCR, TCRdb reprocessed the public reads and kept productive beta chains. Rows merge per CDR3 protein into single entries with the most common DNA and genes. These V and J calls rely on TCRdb rather than the paper's analysis. The sample table holds around 300,000 distinct CDR3 sequences, of which roughly an eighth were seen once. Clones ranked in the top ten supply around 20% of the sample.

These data belong to a study of T-cell memory formation after mild COVID-19 (dated by TCRdb to the early 2020s). For the wider study: TCR sequence clusters from the two donors were found to be largely donor specific. The cohort comprised two young, previously healthy adult volunteers, one female and one male. In a couple of donors, T-cell clones that expanded and contracted after mild COVID-19 were tracked by sequencing TCRalpha and TCRbeta repertoires over time.

From the cysteine up to the phenylalanine, the CDR3 has a length of 13 residues. Only the CDR3 portion is preserved as DNA: 39 bases, with reading frame beginning at the first base. Compared with germline, V lacks 1 base and J lacks 7 bases; bases without a gene match: 2. The germline V gene sets CDR1 to SGHRS and CDR2 to YFSETQ. The investigation overall reported the following: Contracting CD4+ clones turned up mainly in the CM and EM memory subsets, whereas EMRA was where CD8+ clones were enriched. Some responding clones were detected in pre-infection memory, suggesting pre-existing cross-reactive memory T cells joined the SARS-CoV-2 response. SARS-CoV-2 specificity of the second-wave clones peaking on day 37 was not confirmed. The study covered only a couple of mild cases, and larger cohorts including severe cases with pre-infection samples were considered necessary. Balanced CD4/CD8 phenotypes were observed for clones contracting from day 15 to 85, whereas a bias towards CD4+ was observed for a second wave of clones expanding from day 15 to 37.

The TCR comes from a young man who had mild COVID-19 (a few samples of this study predate the infection). The sample titles of this study are shuffled in the database, so cell type and time point are left out; the donor was told from shared clones. Material: PBMCs or a T cell subset sorted from them (not recorded which). The chain couples TRBV5-1 to TRBJ2-1; a stretch of 7 junction bases matches TRBD1. The CDR3 is CASSLLQGNEQFF. The nucleotide sequence reads as follows: TGCGCCAGCAGCTTGTTACAGGGGAATGAGCAGTTCTTC.